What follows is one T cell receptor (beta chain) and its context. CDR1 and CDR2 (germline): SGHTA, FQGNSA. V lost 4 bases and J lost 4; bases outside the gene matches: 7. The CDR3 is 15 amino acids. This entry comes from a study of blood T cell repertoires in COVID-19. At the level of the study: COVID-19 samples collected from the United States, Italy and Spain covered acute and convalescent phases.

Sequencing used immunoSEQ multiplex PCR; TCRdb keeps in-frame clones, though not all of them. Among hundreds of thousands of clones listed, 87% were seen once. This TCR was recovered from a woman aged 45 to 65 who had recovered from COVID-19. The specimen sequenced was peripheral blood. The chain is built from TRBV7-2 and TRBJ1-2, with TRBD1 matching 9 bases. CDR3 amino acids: CASSSRTGEGYGYTF. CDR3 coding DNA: TGTGCCAGCAGCTCTCGGACAGGGGAAGGCTATGGCTACACCTTC.